The clone carrying this TCR beta chain was detected a few times. The antigen remains undetermined. This entry belongs to a study of T cells after yellow fever vaccination. 5'RACE template switching added a universal primer site and UMIs to TCR cDNA. TCRdb passed the 5' RACE reads through MiXCR, listing each CDR3 protein once. The sample lists 300,000 to 350,000 distinct CDR3 sequences, around 4.3% occurring once. Study-level findings and limits: Subsequent booster samples again held most clones from primary vaccination (more than 95% CD4, nearly 90% CD8). Compared with primary, the secondary response was weaker and peaked at day 5, not 15.

There are 14 residues in the CDR3. Trimming pared 4 bases from V and 5 bases from J, leaving 11 bases between. Germline loops: CDR1 SGHTA, CDR2 FQGNSA. This sample comprised PBMCs, obtained 15 days after the yellow fever booster vaccination. V gene TRBV7-2 combines with J gene TRBJ2-2, with D hard to call. The receptor's source is a man younger than 35 who received the YFV17D yellow fever vaccine. CDR3 DNA sequence: TGTGCCAGCAGCTCAGACCCGCCGACCGGGGAGCTGTTTTTT. Its protein is CASSSDPPTGELFF.